The T cell receptor (beta chain) under discussion was sequenced for a study of T-cell reconstitution after alpha-beta-depleted transplantation in children (dated by TCRdb to 2015 to 2016). Regarding the complete study: Using TCR repertoire profiling, the study followed T-cell immune reconstitution in a quantitative way in children after TCRalphabeta/CD19-depleted allogeneic hematopoietic cell transplantation.

Results the study describes overall, beyond this receptor: The apparently early recovery of alphabetaT-cell counts about two months after transplant reportedly depended on only several hundred rapidly expanded clones that came from non-depleted graft cells. In some patients, the high TCRbeta diversity seen at day 60 was put down to recipient T cells and intrathymic progenitors that had survived conditioning. Over the following months the frequencies of hyperexpanded clones went down, and after one year T-cell counts and TCRbeta diversity were mostly credited to newly produced T cells.

Receptor amplification or capture employed PCR. The data were produced on an Illumina HiSeq 2500. To normalize quantification of the TCRbeta repertoire, the TCR libraries were built with molecular barcoding that relied on unique molecular identifiers. The public reads were reprocessed in TCRdb via fastp at Q25 and MiXCR, keeping in-frame beta chains. Rows matching on CDR3 protein sequence are summarized as one entry with the most common DNA and genes. The sample table records 200,000 to 300,000 distinct CDR3 sequences; 20% to 30% of these occur just once. The ten largest clones add up to roughly 5% of the sample. Comment on this clonotype: This clone's antigen is unknown. No much larger clone exists at a distance of one base, and base qualities are not known.

Per the publication, the treatment or condition label means: allogeneic hematopoietic cell transplantation with graft depleted of TCRalphabeta T cells and CD19 B cells. The children who served as transplant recipients had been given grafts of TCRalphabeta/CD19-depleted allogeneic hematopoietic cells. From its cysteine to its phenylalanine, the CDR3 spans 14 amino acids. CDR3 DNA is the only sequence kept; it has 42 bases, read in frame from the first base. Sequences MNHEY (CDR1) and SVGAGI (CDR2) are obtained from the germline V gene. V is pared back by 5 bases and J by 7 bases, with 15 bases lying between the germline termini.

The clonotype was recovered from a female patient aged 2-10 years who had a stem cell transplant for congenital amegakaryocytic thrombocytopenia, so the T cells may come from the graft donor. The receptor chain draws on TRBV6-5 and TRBJ1-5; the D gene is perhaps TRBD1, on 6 matching bases. The sample here was PBMCs, mostly from graft donor cells, taken 360 days after TCRalphabeta/CD19-depleted stem cell transplant. CDR3 region: CASSLAGVRQPQHF. The DNA reads TGTGCCAGCAGTCTTGCAGGGGTAAGGCAGCCCCAGCATTTT.